The 27 T cell receptor beta chains listed next were all sequenced from one sample in a study of cytomegalovirus exposure and HLA in healthy donors. A multiplex PCR was run with 60 Vbeta primers and 13 Jbeta primers. This table comes from immunoSEQ multiplex PCR, and its TCRdb copy is limited to in-frame clones, with some not included. The sample data list tens of thousands of clones. The sequencing input was PBMCs. The receptors originated from a man in his fifties in good health and CMV-seropositive.

The chain links TRBV2 to TRBJ1-2, with no clear D. The CDR3 runs 13 residues. In germline, CDR1 is SNHLY, CDR2 FYNNEI. V was trimmed by 4 bases and J by 8 bases, leaving 14 bases between them. CDR3 DNA: TGTGCCAGCAGTGCCCCCTCTCCTACCGGCTACACCTTC. Its translation: CASSAPSPTGYTF.

Of note for this clone: Other nucleotide sequences from this sample produce the same CDR3. This chain joins TRBV20-1 and TRBJ2-1; the match to TRBD2 covers 7 bases. Unmatched junction bases numbered 3, after V lost 6 bases and J lost 7 bases. This CDR3 is 11 amino acids long. CDR1 and CDR2 from the germline V gene are DFQATT and SNEGSKA (reference sequence). The CDR3 protein is CSARTSNEQFF. The CDR3 nucleotides are TGCAGTGCCAGGACTAGTAATGAGCAGTTCTTC.

The V gene is TRBV13, the J gene TRBJ1-5; TRBD1 agrees at 8 bases. The V and J ends lost 5 bases and 6 bases, in that order; junction bases with no gene match: 6. The CDR3 runs to 14 residues. The germline gives CDR1 PRHDT, CDR2 FYEKMQ (reference sequence). CDR3 nucleotides: TGTGCCAGCAGCGCAGGGGGCCACGGTCAGCCCCAGCATTTT. Protein product: CASSAGGHGQPQHF.

The rearrangement links TRBV30 to TRBJ2-7; TRBD2 matches 8 bases. V lost 3 bases and J lost 2; bases outside the gene matches: 3. Germline lookup yields CDR1 GTSNPN and CDR2 SVGIG (reference sequence). The CDR3 consists of 13 residues. CDR3: CAWSFSGTYEQYF. CDR3 in DNA: TGTGCCTGGAGCTTTAGCGGGACCTACGAGCAGTACTTC.

The rearrangement links TRBV5-5 to TRBJ1-5; 7 nucleotides match TRBD1. There are 18 residues in the CDR3. Trimming removed 4 bases from V and 4 bases from J; junction bases left unmatched: 17. Germline CDR1 SGHKS, CDR2 YYEKEE (reference sequence). The chain's CDR3 is CASSRQGGFEGANQPQHF. For the CDR3, the DNA is TGTGCCAGCAGCCGACAAGGTGGGTTTGAGGGGGCTAATCAGCCCCAGCATTTT. Looking up the rest from reference TRBV5-5 and TRBJ1-5 gives the full variable domain: DAGVTQSPTHLIKTRGQQVTLRCSPISGHKSVSWYQQVLGQGPQFIFQYYEKEERGRGNFPDRFSARQFPNYSSELNVNALLLGDSALYLCASSRQGGFEGANQPQHFGDGTRLSIL.

The chain links TRBV18 to TRBJ1-1; TRBD1 matches 7 bases. The CDR3 sequence is 15 residues long. From germline, CDR1 is KGHSH and CDR2 LQKENI. The V segment lost 3 bases and the J segment 0 bases; nucleotides outside the gene matches: 4. CDR3 coding DNA: TGTGCCAGCTCACCTTGGGACAGCATGAACACTGAAGCTTTCTTT. Its protein product is CASSPWDSMNTEAFF.

The rearrangement links TRBV7-2 to TRBJ1-2, with TRBD1 as a possible D gene (6 bases). Germline V CDR1 and CDR2: SGHTA, FQGNSA. Trimming cost V 3 bases and J 8 bases, with 13 bases left between them. This CDR3 spans 13 amino acids. CDR3 in DNA: TGTGCCAGCAGCTTTACAGGGTTCGAGGGCTACACCTTC. Encoded protein: CASSFTGFEGYTF. The whole variable domain, remainder taken from reference TRBV7-2 and TRBJ1-2, is GAGVSQSPSNKVTEKGKDVELRCDPISGHTALYWYRQSLGQGLEFLIYFQGNSAPDKSGLPSDRFSAERTGGSVSTLTIQRTQQEDSAVYLCASSFTGFEGYTFGSGTRLTVV.

The chain carries TRBV19 and TRBJ2-2, with 12 bases that match TRBD2. Trimming removed 8 bases from V and 1 base from J; junction bases left unmatched: 14. The CDR3 runs 19 residues. CDR1 and CDR2 (germline): LNHDA, SQIVND (reference sequence). CDR3 sequence reads: CASDGIYGGLAGNTGELFF. CDR3 bases: TGTGCCAGTGATGGAATATACGGGGGACTAGCGGGGAACACCGGGGAGCTGTTTTTT.

The V call is TRBV10-3, the J call TRBJ1-2; D possibly corresponds to TRBD1 (6 bases). In germline, CDR1 is ENHRY, CDR2 SYGVKD. The V gene lost 3 bases and the J gene lost 3 bases, with 23 bases spanning the gap. This CDR3 comprises 18 residues. CDR3 loop: CAISDVVLEQGEDYGYTF. The CDR3 DNA reads TGTGCCATCAGTGACGTGGTCTTGGAACAGGGTGAGGACTATGGCTACACCTTC.

The chain employs TRBV19 and TRBJ1-2; 8 nucleotides agree with TRBD1. This CDR3 has 14 residues. The trim removed 9 bases at V and 1 base at J, leaving 7 bases unmatched. Germline V gives CDR1 LNHDA, CDR2 SQIVND (reference sequence). Here the CDR3 reads CASRSGQGNYGYTF. The CDR3 bases are TGTGCCAGCCGGTCCGGACAGGGTAACTATGGCTACACCTTC. Full variable domain (rest looked up from reference TRBV19 and TRBJ1-2): DGGITQSPKYLFRKEGQNVTLSCEQNLNHDAMYWYRQDPGQGLRLIYYSQIVNDFQKGDIAEGYSVSREKKESFPLTVTSAQKNPTAFYLCASRSGQGNYGYTFGSGTRLTVV.

This chain uses TRBV6-7 with TRBJ2-1; 10 nucleotides match TRBD2. TRBV6-7 is marked as an open reading frame, function uncertain. CDR3 length equals 18 residues. V trimming: 10 bases; J trimming: 4 bases; junction bases outside the gene matches: 19. CDR3 in DNA: TGTGCCAACCCACAGGTGAGACTAGCGGGTCCCCCGTACAATGAGCAGTTCTTC. Encoded protein: CANPQVRLAGPPYNEQFF.

V is TRBV29-1 and J is TRBJ1-1, with D uncertain. The V and J ends lost 4 bases and 5 bases respectively, with 11 bases between them. Germline loops: CDR1 SQVTM, CDR2 ANQGSEA. The CDR3 extends over 12 amino acids. In DNA, the CDR3 is TGCAGCGTTGTGCGGCACGGGACTGAAGCTTTCTTT. Translating it yields CSVVRHGTEAFF.

The V gene is TRBV5-6, the J gene TRBJ2-1; 7 bases are a match to TRBD2. The CDR3 sequence is 14 residues long. The trim removed 4 bases at V and 6 bases at J, leaving 7 bases unmatched. Germline-derived CDR1 and CDR2 are SGHDT and YYEEEE. CDR3 sequence reads: CASSGLAVFNEQFF. For the CDR3, the DNA is TGTGCCAGCAGCGGCCTAGCGGTTTTCAATGAGCAGTTCTTC.

The rearrangement links TRBV6-5 to TRBJ2-2; D gene ambiguous. Germline CDR1 reads MNHEY; CDR2 reads SVGAGI. The CDR3 has 15 amino acids. Trimming left V 1 base short and J 0 bases short, with 6 bases between. The CDR3 spells CASSYYSTNTGELFF. The CDR3 DNA is TGTGCCAGCAGTTACTACTCAACGAACACCGGGGAGCTGTTTTTT.

This chain uses TRBV7-9 with TRBJ1-5; no definite D call. The CDR3 has 14 residues. V lost 4 bases and J lost 1, with 8 bases in between. Germline V gene lookup returns CDR1 SEHNR and CDR2 FQNEAQ (reference sequence). CDR3: CASSSTGSNQPQHF. In nucleotides, the CDR3 is TGTGCCAGCAGCTCCACGGGGAGCAATCAGCCCCAGCATTTT.

The chain links TRBV7-2 to TRBJ1-3, with 7 bases that match TRBD1. The CDR3 loop spans 17 amino acids. Per the germline V gene, CDR1 is SGHTA and CDR2 is FQGNSA. V shed 2 bases and J 0 bases; nucleotides not matched to a gene: 7. The CDR3 DNA reads as TGTGCCAGCAGCTTATTTGGCAGGGGGAGCTCTGGAAACACCATATATTTT. Residues: CASSLFGRGSSGNTIYF.

The genes are TRBV6-5 and TRBJ2-7; no definite D call. V was trimmed by 6 bases and J by 6 bases, leaving 12 bases between them. The V gene's germline CDR1 is MNHEY and CDR2 SVGAGI. The CDR3 runs 12 residues. As DNA, the CDR3 is TGTGCCAGCAGCCCAGAGGTCTGCGAGCAGTACGTC. Protein product: CASSPEVCEQYV.

V and J are TRBV6-5 and TRBJ2-1; D is perhaps TRBD1 (5 bases). The germline V gene has CDR1 MNHEY and CDR2 SVGAGI. The CDR3 extends over 15 amino acids. With 6 bases removed from V and 0 bases from J, the gap between germline ends came to 12 bases. CDR3 protein: CASRPQGGSYNEQFF. The CDR3 bases are TGTGCCAGCAGGCCTCAGGGTGGCTCCTACAATGAGCAGTTCTTC.

The V and J genes are TRBV27 and TRBJ2-1; 11 bases are a match to TRBD1. Germline V gives CDR1 MNHEY, CDR2 SMNVEV (reference sequence). The CDR3 has 15 amino acids. Unmatched junction bases numbered 10, after V lost 6 bases and J lost 9 bases. CDR3 protein: CASSPGTGGGGEQFF. The CDR3 DNA is TGTGCCAGCAGCCCCGGGACAGGGGGAGGGGGTGAGCAGTTCTTC.

The chain carries TRBV2 and TRBJ2-3; 8 nucleotides align to TRBD1. With 4 bases clipped from V and 3 bases from J, the junction kept 6 bases outside the gene matches. Germline CDR1 and CDR2: SNHLY and FYNNEI. The CDR3 is 15 residues long. In nucleotides, the CDR3 is TGTGCCAGCAGTGGCAGGACAGGGCGGACAGATACGCAGTATTTT. Translation: CASSGRTGRTDTQYF.

The chain joins TRBV18 to TRBJ2-2; possibly TRBD2 for D (6 bases). Germline loops: CDR1 KGHSH, CDR2 LQKENI. The CDR3 runs to 14 residues. V shed 3 bases and J shed 7 bases, with 12 bases lying between them. CDR3 loop: CASSPGTGSGELFF. The CDR3 coding sequence is TGTGCCAGCTCACCTGGGACTGGGAGCGGGGAGCTGTTTTTT.

The chain combines TRBV5-6 with TRBJ1-1; no definite D call. The CDR3 length is 13 residues. V was shortened by 4 bases and J by 7 bases, with 14 bases between the two germline ends. Germline V CDR1 and CDR2: SGHDT, YYEEEE. The CDR3 DNA reads TGTGCCAGCAGCCCTGAAGTGGGGAGTGAAGCTTTCTTT. Residues: CASSPEVGSEAFF.

Written as DNA, the CDR3 is TGCGCCAGCAGCCAAGATTTCCAGTTGAACACTGAAGCTTTCTTT. Encoded protein: CASSQDFQLNTEAFF. The chain links TRBV4-3 to TRBJ1-1; D gene uncertain. V lost 0 bases, J lost 0 bases, and 8 bases lay in between. In germline, CDR1 is LGHNA, CDR2 YSLEER. The CDR3 contains 15 residues.

The rearrangement joins TRBV5-1 to TRBJ2-2; the D is unclear. V dropped 4 bases and J dropped 0 bases, with 10 bases sitting between them. There are 15 residues in the CDR3. CDR1 SGHRS and CDR2 YFSETQ come from the germline V gene. The CDR3 protein is CASSPTYSNTGELFF. As DNA, the CDR3 is TGCGCCAGCAGCCCGACATACTCGAACACCGGGGAGCTGTTTTTT.

The genes are TRBV29-1 and TRBJ2-7; 10 bases are shared with TRBD1. V shed 6 bases and J 6 bases; nucleotides not matched to a gene: 8. Germline CDR1 and CDR2: SQVTM and ANQGSEA. There are 13 residues in the CDR3. The CDR3 region has the DNA TGCAGCGTCGACAGGGGGCGAAAGGGCGAGCAGTACTTC. It is translated as CSVDRGRKGEQYF.

The chain employs TRBV30 and TRBJ1-5; D not certain. Trimming shortened V by 0 bases and J by 5 bases, and 8 bases separated the two germline ends. The germline V gene has CDR1 GTSNPN and CDR2 SVGIG (reference sequence). This CDR3 is 13 amino acids long. The CDR3 here is CAWSVHSDQPQHF. As DNA, the CDR3 is TGTGCCTGGAGTGTCCACAGTGATCAGCCCCAGCATTTT.

The chain recombines TRBV5-1 with TRBJ1-2; the match to TRBD1 covers 7 bases. V dropped 2 bases and J dropped 0; count of bases not matched to a gene: 16. Per the germline V gene, CDR1 is SGHRS and CDR2 is YFSETQ. CDR3 length: 19 amino acids. The CDR3 sequence: CASSFTPGTAKTANYGYTF. CDR3 nucleotide sequence: TGCGCCAGCAGCTTTACTCCCGGGACAGCTAAAACTGCTAACTATGGCTACACCTTC.